This T cell receptor beta chain was observed in a study of T-cell memory formation after mild COVID-19. The CDR3 extends over 14 amino acids. TCRdb re-derived calls from the 5' RACE reads in MiXCR, one entry per CDR3 protein. The data contain fewer than 250,000 distinct CDR3 sequences, 27% of them singletons. The chain uses TRBV21-1 and TRBJ2-7; whether TRBD1, the table's D call, matches the DNA was not checked. TRBV21-1 is termed a pseudogene. The TCR originated in an adult woman who had mild COVID-19 (a few samples of this study predate the infection). Cell type and time point are not known. The specimen sequenced was PBMCs or a T cell subset sorted from them (not recorded which). CDR3 in amino acids: CASSKGGTDYEQYF. CDR3 nucleotides: TGTGCCAGCAGCAAAGGCGGGACAGACTACGAGCAGTACTTC.